What follows are 20 T cell receptor beta chains derived from one specimen sequenced in a study of blood T cell repertoires in COVID-19. Clones were sequenced by immunoSEQ multiplex PCR, and TCRdb holds only the in-frame ones, with some missing. The sample consists of fewer than 250,000 clones, 80% to 85% of them appearing once. Input material: PBMCs or T cells enriched from blood (not recorded which). The receptors here all came from a middle-aged woman who had recovered from COVID-19.

This rearrangement joins TRBV7-9 to TRBJ2-6, with 8 bases matching TRBD1. Losses at the gene ends were 7 bases for V and 0 bases for J; bases not matched to a gene: 8. This CDR3 region has 17 residues. CDR1 is SEHNR, CDR2 FQNEAQ, per germline (reference sequence). The DNA of the CDR3 is TGTGCCAGCACGCCGGGACAGGACTTCTCTGGGGCCAACGTCCTGACTTTC. Translating gives CASTPGQDFSGANVLTF.

This chain uses TRBV5-6 with TRBJ2-2; 8 nucleotides align to TRBD2. V was clipped by 2 bases and J by 0 bases; unmatched bases: 6. Germline V gene data show CDR1 as SGHDT and CDR2 as YYEEEE. The CDR3 is made up of 17 amino acids. CDR3 coding DNA: TGTGCCAGCAGCTTCCGGGAGGGGACGACGAACACCGGGGAGCTGTTTTTT. Translation gives CASSFREGTTNTGELFF.

V and J are TRBV2 and TRBJ2-1, with 13 nucleotides matching TRBD2. V trimming: 3 bases; J trimming: 6 bases; junction bases outside the gene matches: 5. This CDR3 has 16 amino acids. CDR1 SNHLY and CDR2 FYNNEI come from the germline V gene. CDR3 nucleotide sequence: TGTGCCAGCAGTGACCCGACTAGCGGGAGGTTCAATGAGCAGTTCTTC. Its translation: CASSDPTSGRFNEQFF.

This sequence joins TRBV28 and TRBJ1-2; no definite D call. V lost 1 base to trimming and J lost 5 bases, with 14 bases between them. Germline lookup yields CDR1 MDHEN and CDR2 SYDVKM. This CDR3 has 15 amino acids. The CDR3 region is CASSLSNGRLYGYTF. As DNA, the CDR3 is TGTGCCAGCAGTTTATCAAATGGCAGGTTGTATGGCTACACCTTC.

J is TRBJ2-7 and V is TRBV4-2; 7 bases line up with TRBD1. The trim removed 4 bases at V and 3 bases at J, leaving 9 bases unmatched. Looked up from germline, CDR1 is LGHNA and CDR2 is YNFKEQ. CDR3 length: 15 amino acids. CDR3 protein: CASSPHRDSLYEQYF. DNA for the CDR3: TGTGCCAGCAGCCCACACCGGGACAGCCTCTACGAGCAGTACTTC.

This chain uses TRBV7-6 with TRBJ1-3; D gene unclear. CDR3 length: 16 residues. V lost 5 bases and J lost 1, with 15 bases in between. The V gene's germline CDR1 is SGHVS and CDR2 FNYEAQ. The DNA of the CDR3 is TGTGCCAGCAGCGAAAAAGCGCGCGCTTCTGGAAACACCATATATTTT. It is translated as CASSEKARASGNTIYF.

Concerning this clone itself: This CDR3 is also generated by other DNA sequences in the sample. V and J are TRBV10-3 and TRBJ1-3; D unclear. V shed 0 bases and J shed 4 bases, with 4 bases lying between them. The CDR3 is 13 amino acids. Germline lookup yields CDR1 ENHRY and CDR2 SYGVKD. The DNA of the CDR3 is TGTGCCATCAGTGAGTCGTTAGGAAACACCATATATTTT. Translation gives CAISESLGNTIYF.

The CDR3 loop is CASSLSGTGGSNSNQPQHF. The CDR3 nucleotides read TGTGCCAGCAGTTTATCGGGGACAGGGGGGTCTAATAGCAATCAGCCCCAGCATTTT. The chain carries TRBV28 and TRBJ1-5, with TRBD1 matching 11 bases. The length of the CDR3 is 19 residues. With 1 base clipped from V and 0 bases from J, the junction kept 8 bases outside the gene matches. Looked up from germline, CDR1 is MDHEN and CDR2 is SYDVKM.

The chain has TRBV4-1 and TRBJ1-1; 8 bases are shared with TRBD1. CDR3 size: 15 residues. V shed 1 base, J shed 6 bases, and the junction held 7 bases outside the gene matches. Germline assignment: CDR1 MGHRA and CDR2 YSYEKL. CDR3 sequence reads: CASSQVGGQGAEAFF. The CDR3 DNA reads TGCGCCAGCAGCCAAGTGGGAGGACAGGGCGCTGAAGCTTTCTTT.

The J gene is TRBJ2-2, the V gene TRBV24-1; TRBD1 matches 8 bases. This CDR3 contains 15 residues. Germline V gives CDR1 KGHDR, CDR2 SFDVKD. V was pared by 7 bases and J by 0 bases, with 3 bases of the junction left unmatched. The CDR3 is CATRSQGANTGELFF. The CDR3 DNA is TGTGCCACCAGGTCACAGGGGGCGAACACCGGGGAGCTGTTTTTT.

This clone was recorded a few times. The V and J genes are TRBV19 and TRBJ1-1, with D hard to call. This CDR3 has 14 amino acids. The V gene lost 6 bases and the J gene lost 3 bases, with 14 bases spanning the gap. In germline, CDR1 is LNHDA, CDR2 SQIVND (reference sequence). CDR3 bases: TGTGCCAGTAGGTCGCCTTGGAGTTACACTGAAGCTTTCTTT. Amino acids: CASRSPWSYTEAFF.

The chain has TRBV4-1 and TRBJ2-7, with D perhaps matching TRBD1 (6 bases). The CDR3 has 15 residues. Trimming shortened V by 4 bases and J by 0 bases, and 13 bases separated the two germline ends. The germline V gene encodes CDR1 MGHRA and CDR2 YSYEKL. The CDR3 protein is CASSPGQSSSYEQYF. The DNA of the CDR3 is TGCGCCAGCAGCCCAGGACAGTCGAGCTCCTACGAGCAGTACTTC.

This clone was observed a few times. The chain carries TRBV11-2 and TRBJ1-4; no definite D call. Germline CDR1 reads SGHAT; CDR2 reads FQNNGV. V lost 5 bases to trimming and J lost 0 bases, with 10 bases between them. The CDR3 totals 15 residues. The chain's CDR3 is CASSLSTPTNEKLFF. The CDR3 coding sequence is TGTGCCAGCAGCCTTAGTACCCCAACTAATGAAAAACTGTTTTTT.

CDR3 DNA sequence: TGTGCCAGCAGTTTAACGGGACAGGGTCCCTTGAATGAGCAGTTCTTC. It translates to CASSLTGQGPLNEQFF. The chain links TRBV28 to TRBJ2-1; TRBD1 matches at 9 bases. CDR3 length: 16 amino acids. Germline V gives CDR1 MDHEN, CDR2 SYDVKM. With V trimmed by 2 bases and J by 7 bases, 9 bases remained unmatched. The full variable domain, in which reference TRBV28 and TRBJ2-1 provide the parts outside the CDR3, is DVKVTQSSRYLVKRTGEKVFLECVQDMDHENMFWYRQDPGLGLRLIYFSYDVKMKEKGDIPEGYSVSREKKERFSLILESASTNQTSMYLCASSLTGQGPLNEQFFGPGTRLTVL.

This clone was found once. An end of the junction does not agree with germline; a read error may underlie this. The chain links TRBV7-2 to TRBJ1-2; 7 bases agree with TRBD1. From germline, CDR1 is SGHTA and CDR2 FQGNSA. This CDR3 contains 13 residues. CDR3 DNA: TGTGCCAGCAGCATTAACTCCCGGGACAGCCAGATATTC. Amino acid sequence: CASSINSRDSQIF.

The chain carries TRBV10-1 and TRBJ2-2; 7 nucleotides line up with TRBD2. CDR1 and CDR2 (germline): WNHNN, SYGVQD (reference sequence). The CDR3 extends over 16 amino acids. J lost 0 bases, V lost 4 bases, and 5 bases had no gene match. CDR3 sequence (DNA): TGCGCCAGCAGTGCCCTAGCGGCCTCGAACACCGGGGAGCTGTTTTTT. This encodes CASSALAASNTGELFF.

The chain combines TRBV10-3 with TRBJ1-2; TRBD1 agrees at 8 bases. Germline V lookup: CDR1 ENHRY, CDR2 SYGVKD. Unmatched junction bases numbered 5, after V lost 2 bases and J lost 3 bases. CDR3 size: 15 residues. The CDR3 reads CAISEPLQGDYGYTF. CDR3 sequence (DNA): TGTGCCATCAGTGAGCCACTACAGGGGGACTATGGCTACACCTTC.

The V and J genes are TRBV28 and TRBJ1-2, with 8 bases identical to TRBD1. V lost 4 bases and J lost 8; bases outside the gene matches: 9. Germline CDR1 MDHEN, CDR2 SYDVKM. CDR3 length: 14 amino acids. As DNA, the CDR3 is TGTGCCAGCAGTTCGGTTAGACAGGGGCAGGGCTACACCTTC. It translates to CASSSVRQGQGYTF.

V and J are TRBV29-1 and TRBJ2-3; TRBD2 matches 7 bases. Trimming at V came to 3 bases and at J to 0 bases, leaving 3 bases not matched to a gene. Germline assignment: CDR1 SQVTM and CDR2 ANQGSEA. The CDR3 covers 14 residues. CDR3 region: CSVDRLASTDTQYF. The DNA for the CDR3 is TGCAGCGTTGACAGACTAGCTAGCACAGATACGCAGTATTTT.

This clone was detected only once. This chain connects TRBV5-8 to TRBJ1-5, with unresolved D. Per the germline V gene, CDR1 is SGHTS and CDR2 is YDEGEE. The CDR3 consists of 11 residues. V was trimmed by 4 bases and J by 5 bases, leaving 4 bases between them. CDR3 in DNA: TGTGCCAGCAGCCTGTATCAGCCCCAGCATTTT. Amino acids: CASSLYQPQHF.